This T cell receptor (beta chain) derives from a study of T cells in Graves' hyperthyroidism and ophthalmopathy. This clonotype turned up a few times. It was RNA transcripts that yielded the amplified TCR beta CDR3 regions. The HTBI primer set drove a first-round RT-PCR of the TCR CDR3. TCRdb used MiXCR to reprocess the multiplex PCR reads, holding one entry per CDR3 protein. This table has some 770,000 distinct CDR3 sequences, 16% appearing once. CDR3 length equals 16 residues. The V and J ends lost 4 bases and 3 bases, in that order; junction bases with no gene match: 5. Germline V gene lookup returns CDR1 PRHDT and CDR2 FYEKMQ (reference sequence).

The sequenced material came from blood. This clonotype was sampled from a man aged 18-30 years with Graves' hyperthyroidism. This chain connects TRBV13 to TRBJ2-2; 10 bases are shared with TRBD2. The CDR3 DNA reads as TGTGCCAGCAGCTCCCCCAGCGGGAGGGACACCGGGGAGCTGTTTTTT. As protein: CASSSPSGRDTGELFF. The variable domain in full, completed from reference TRBV13 and TRBJ2-2, reads AAGVIQSPRHLIKEKRETATLKCYPIPRHDTVYWYQQGPGQDPQFLISFYEKMQSDKGSIPDRFSAQQFSDYHSELNMSSLELGDSALYFCASSSPSGRDTGELFFGEGSRLTVL.